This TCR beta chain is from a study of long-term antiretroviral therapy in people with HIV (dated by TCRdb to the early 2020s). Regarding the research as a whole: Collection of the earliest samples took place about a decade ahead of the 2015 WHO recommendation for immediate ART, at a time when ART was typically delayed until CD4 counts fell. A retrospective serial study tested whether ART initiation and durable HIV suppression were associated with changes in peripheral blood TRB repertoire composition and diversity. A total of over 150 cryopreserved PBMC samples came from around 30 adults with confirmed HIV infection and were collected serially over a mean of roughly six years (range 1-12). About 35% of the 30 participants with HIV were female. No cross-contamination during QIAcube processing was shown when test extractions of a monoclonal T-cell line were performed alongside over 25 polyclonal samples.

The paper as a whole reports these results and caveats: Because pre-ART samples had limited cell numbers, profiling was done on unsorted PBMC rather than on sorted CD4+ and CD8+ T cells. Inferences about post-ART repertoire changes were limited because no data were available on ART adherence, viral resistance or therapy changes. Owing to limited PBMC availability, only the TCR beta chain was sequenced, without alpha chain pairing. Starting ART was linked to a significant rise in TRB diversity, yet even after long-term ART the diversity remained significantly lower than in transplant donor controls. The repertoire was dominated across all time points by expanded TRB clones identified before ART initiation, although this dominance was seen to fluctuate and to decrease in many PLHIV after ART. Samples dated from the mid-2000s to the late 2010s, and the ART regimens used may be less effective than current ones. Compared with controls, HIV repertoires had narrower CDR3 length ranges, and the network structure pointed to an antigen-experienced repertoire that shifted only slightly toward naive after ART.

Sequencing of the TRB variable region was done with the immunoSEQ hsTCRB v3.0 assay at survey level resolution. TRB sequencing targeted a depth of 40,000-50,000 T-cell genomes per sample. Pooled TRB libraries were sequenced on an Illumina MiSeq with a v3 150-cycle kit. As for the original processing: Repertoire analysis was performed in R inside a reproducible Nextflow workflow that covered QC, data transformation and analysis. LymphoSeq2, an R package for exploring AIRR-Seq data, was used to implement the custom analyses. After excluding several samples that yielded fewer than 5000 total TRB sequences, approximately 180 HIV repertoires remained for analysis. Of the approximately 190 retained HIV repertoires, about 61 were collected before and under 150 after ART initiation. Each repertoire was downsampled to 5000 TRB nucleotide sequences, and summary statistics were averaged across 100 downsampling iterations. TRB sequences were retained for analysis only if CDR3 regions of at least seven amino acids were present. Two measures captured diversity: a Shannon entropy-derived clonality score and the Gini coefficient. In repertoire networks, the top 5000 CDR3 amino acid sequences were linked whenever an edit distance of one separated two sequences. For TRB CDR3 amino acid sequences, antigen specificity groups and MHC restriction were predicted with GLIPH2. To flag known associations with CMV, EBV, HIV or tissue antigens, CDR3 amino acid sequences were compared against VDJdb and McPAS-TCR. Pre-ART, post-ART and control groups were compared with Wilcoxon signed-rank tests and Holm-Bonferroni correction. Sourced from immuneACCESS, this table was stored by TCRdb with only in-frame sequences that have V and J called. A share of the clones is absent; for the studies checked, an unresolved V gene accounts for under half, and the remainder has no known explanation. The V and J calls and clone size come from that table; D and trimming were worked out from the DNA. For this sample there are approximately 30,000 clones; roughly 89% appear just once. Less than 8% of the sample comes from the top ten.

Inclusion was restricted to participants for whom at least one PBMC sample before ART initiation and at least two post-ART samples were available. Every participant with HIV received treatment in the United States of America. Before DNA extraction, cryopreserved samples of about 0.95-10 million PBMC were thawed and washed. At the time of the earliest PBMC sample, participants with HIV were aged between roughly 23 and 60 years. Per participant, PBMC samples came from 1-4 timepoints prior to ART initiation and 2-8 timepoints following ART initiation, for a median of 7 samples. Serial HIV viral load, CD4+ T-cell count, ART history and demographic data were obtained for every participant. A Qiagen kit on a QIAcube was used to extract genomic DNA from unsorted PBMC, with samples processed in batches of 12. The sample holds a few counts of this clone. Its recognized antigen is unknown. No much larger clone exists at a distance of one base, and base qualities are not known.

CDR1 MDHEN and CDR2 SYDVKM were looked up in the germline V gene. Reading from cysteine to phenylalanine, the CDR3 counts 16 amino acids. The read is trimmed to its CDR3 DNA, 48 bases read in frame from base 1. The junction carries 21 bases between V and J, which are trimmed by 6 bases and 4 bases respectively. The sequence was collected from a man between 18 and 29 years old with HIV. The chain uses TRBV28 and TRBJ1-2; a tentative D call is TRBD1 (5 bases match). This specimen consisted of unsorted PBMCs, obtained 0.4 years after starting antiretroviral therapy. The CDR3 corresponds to CASSQTDRVSLYGYTF. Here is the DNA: TGTGCCAGCAGCCAAACCGACAGAGTTTCGCTCTATGGCTACACCTTC.